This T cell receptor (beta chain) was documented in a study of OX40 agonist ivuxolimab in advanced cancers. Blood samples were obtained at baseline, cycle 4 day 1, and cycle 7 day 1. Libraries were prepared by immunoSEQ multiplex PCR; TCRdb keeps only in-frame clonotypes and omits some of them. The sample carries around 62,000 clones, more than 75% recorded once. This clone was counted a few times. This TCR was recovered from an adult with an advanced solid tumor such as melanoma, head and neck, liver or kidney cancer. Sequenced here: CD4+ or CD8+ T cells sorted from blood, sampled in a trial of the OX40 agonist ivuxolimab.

This chain's CDR3 is CASSIGGQSYGYTF. The CDR3 nucleotides read TGTGCCAGTAGTATAGGAGGACAGTCCTATGGCTACACCTTC. The V gene is TRBV19, the J gene TRBJ1-2, with D perhaps matching TRBD1 (6 bases). The CDR3 has 14 residues. CDR1 and CDR2 from the germline V gene are LNHDA and SQIVND (reference sequence). V lost 1 base and J 4 bases, leaving 10 bases between the germline ends.